This record covers a single TCR beta chain. The antigen is not known. These data come from a study of graft-versus-host responses after intestinal transplantation. The CDR3 has 17 amino acids. Per germline, CDR1 SGHNT and CDR2 YYREEE (reference sequence). J was trimmed by 0 bases and V by 4 bases; bases with no gene match: 10. Assay used: immunoSEQ multiplex PCR; TCRdb lists only in-frame clones, some missing. The repertoire consists of approximately 90,000 clones, with 88% occurring once and the leading ten covering approximately 0.28%. The gene calls are TRBV5-4 and TRBJ1-3; 7 positions agree with TRBD1. The source was unstimulated CD4+ T cells sorted from spleen or lymph node cells, collected before transplant. This clonotype originated in a human donor who was the organ donor for an intestinal transplant. The CDR3 protein is CASSRGQAPFSGNTIYF. In DNA, the CDR3 is TGTGCCAGCAGCCGCGGACAGGCTCCGTTCTCTGGAAACACCATATATTTT. Complete variable domain (other parts from reference TRBV5-4 and TRBJ1-3): ETGVTQSPTHLIKTRGQQVTLRCSSQSGHNTVSWYQQALGQGPQFIFQYYREEENGRGNFPPRFSGLQFPNYSSELNVNALELDDSALYLCASSRGQAPFSGNTIYFGEGSWLTVV.